Presented here are 17 T cell receptor beta chains from one specimen sequenced in a study of TIL therapy for anti-PD-1-resistant metastatic lung cancer. Time point specified: pre-treatment sample, taken before nivolumab and TIL therapy. Tumor tissue came from excised metastases, mostly pleural nodules or supraclavicular lymph nodes. Sequencing used immunoSEQ v3. Profiling relied on immunoSEQ multiplex PCR, and the TCRdb table lists in-frame clones only, not all of them. The sample includes approximately 87,000 clones, roughly 65% seen only once; the top ten take 9.5% to 13%. Material: tumor tissue, obtained at baseline. The source is a person aged 25-85 years with non-small cell lung cancer.

The gene calls are TRBV6-5 and TRBJ2-7; possibly TRBD1 for D (6 bases). This CDR3 has 16 amino acids. The V end was cut by 0 bases, the J end by 4 bases, with 16 bases between. Germline values: CDR1 MNHEY, CDR2 SVGAGI. CDR3 DNA sequence: TGTGCCAGCAGTTACTCGAAGGCAGGGGATTATTACGAGCAGTACTTC. It yields the protein CASSYSKAGDYYEQYF.

The V gene is TRBV13, the J gene TRBJ2-2; TRBD2 matches at 13 bases. The germline V gene encodes CDR1 PRHDT and CDR2 FYEKMQ (reference sequence). V was clipped by 5 bases and J by 2 bases; unmatched bases: 5. The CDR3 covers 17 residues. The CDR3 spells CASSNWGLAGNTGELFF. For the CDR3, the DNA is TGTGCCAGCAGCAATTGGGGACTAGCGGGAAACACCGGGGAGCTGTTTTTT.

V usage is TRBV5-8 and J usage is TRBJ2-3, with D maybe TRBD2 (5 bases). This CDR3 contains 16 residues. Trimming removed 0 bases at V and 0 bases at J, with 11 bases between. Germline CDR1 SGHTS, CDR2 YDEGEE. DNA of the CDR3: TGTGCCAGCAGCTTGGCCGCGGGCGGTAGCACAGATACGCAGTATTTT. Residues: CASSLAAGGSTDTQYF.

This sequence joins TRBV11-3 and TRBJ2-2, with D perhaps TRBD2 (6 bases). The CDR3 is 13 residues long. Trimming took off 5 bases at V and 3 bases at J, with 7 bases between the two ends. The germline CDR1 and CDR2 sequences are SGHNT and YENEEA. The CDR3 coding sequence is TGTGCCAGCAGCCCGGGGGACACCGGGGAGCTGTTTTTT. Its protein product is CASSPGDTGELFF.

V gene TRBV19 combines with J gene TRBJ1-1; a possible D gene is TRBD1 (5 bases). Per the germline V gene, CDR1 is LNHDA and CDR2 is SQIVND (reference sequence). This CDR3 contains 14 residues. The V end lost 3 bases, the J end lost 4 bases, and 12 bases lay between the germline ends. The CDR3 region is CASSIPGYPTEAFF. The CDR3 nucleotides are TGTGCCAGTAGTATCCCAGGGTACCCCACTGAAGCTTTCTTT.

This sequence joins TRBV7-8 and TRBJ1-2, with D tentatively TRBD1 (5 bases). Germline loops: CDR1 SGHVS, CDR2 FQNEAQ. The CDR3 has 17 residues. The V and J ends lost 2 bases and 0 bases respectively, with 16 bases between them. In DNA, the CDR3 is TGTGCCAGCAGCTTAACTTTGGGGCAGGCAGCTAACTATGGCTACACCTTC. Residues: CASSLTLGQAANYGYTF.

Turning to this clone: At one boundary the junction diverges from the germline segment, which might be a read error. The V call is TRBV6-1, the J call TRBJ2-1; TRBD2 matches at 8 bases. CDR1 is MNHNS, CDR2 SASEGT, per germline. This CDR3 is built from 19 residues. The CDR3 is CATSGGPWEAGGAGNEQFF. The CDR3 nucleotides read TGTGCCACCAGTGGGGGCCCGTGGGAGGCGGGGGGCGCGGGAAATGAGCAGTTCTTC.

V is TRBV19 and J is TRBJ2-5; 11 nucleotides match TRBD1. The V and J ends lost 1 base and 2 bases, in that order; junction bases with no gene match: 3. This CDR3 has 16 amino acids. Per the germline V gene, CDR1 is LNHDA and CDR2 is SQIVND (reference sequence). Written as DNA, the CDR3 is TGTGCCAGTAGTATAGTAGGGACAGGGGGTCAAGAGACCCAGTACTTC. Residues: CASSIVGTGGQETQYF.

The V gene is TRBV4-2, the J gene TRBJ2-1; 10 nucleotides align to TRBD2. The V gene end was trimmed by 4 bases and the J gene end by 1 base; junction bases not matched to a gene: 4. The CDR3 sequence is 16 residues long. From germline, CDR1 is LGHNA and CDR2 YNFKEQ. CDR3 sequence (DNA): TGTGCCAGCAGCCTAGAGCGGGAGGGATCCTACAATGAGCAGTTCTTC. This sequence encodes CASSLEREGSYNEQFF.

V gene TRBV7-9 combines with J gene TRBJ2-2; 10 nucleotides agree with TRBD1. CDR1 and CDR2 (germline): SEHNR, FQNEAQ (reference sequence). Germline trimming cut 5 bases from V and 8 bases from J; bases unmatched to any gene: 5. The CDR3 spans 14 residues. CDR3 in amino acids: CASSKGQGMGELFF. CDR3 nucleotide sequence: TGTGCCAGCAGCAAGGGACAGGGGATGGGGGAGCTGTTTTTT. Together with reference TRBV7-9 and TRBJ2-2, the CDR3 gives the full variable domain: DTGVSQNPRHKITKRGQNVTFRCDPISEHNRLYWYRQTLGQGPEFLTYFQNEAQLEKSRLLSDRFSAERPKGSFSTLEIQRTEQGDSAMYLCASSKGQGMGELFFGEGSRLTVL.

V usage is TRBV7-3 and J usage is TRBJ2-1, with D unclear. CDR3 size: 16 residues. The V end lost 5 bases, the J end lost 0 bases, and 14 bases lay between the germline ends. Germline V CDR1 and CDR2: SGHTA, FQGTGA. The CDR3 loop reads CASSLNGLSSYNEQFF. In DNA, the CDR3 is TGTGCCAGCAGCCTCAACGGTCTGAGCTCCTACAATGAGCAGTTCTTC.

This clone appeared a few times. The rearrangement links TRBV18 to TRBJ1-3; D unresolved. V lost 2 bases and J 8 bases, leaving 13 bases between the germline ends. This CDR3 has 14 amino acids. The germline V gene has CDR1 KGHSH and CDR2 LQKENI. The CDR3 DNA is TGTGCCAGCTCACCAAAATCGGGCTCCGACACCATATATTTT. Protein: CASSPKSGSDTIYF.

This clone was seen more than once but under ten times. V gene TRBV7-3 combines with J gene TRBJ2-1; 7 bases are a match to TRBD1. J lost 10 bases, V lost 6 bases, and 12 bases had no gene match. This CDR3 has 14 amino acids. The V gene's germline CDR1 is SGHTA and CDR2 FQGTGA. As DNA, the CDR3 is TGTGCCAGCAGTAATGACAGGGAAAGTTGGGAGCAGTTCTTC. Amino acid sequence: CASSNDRESWEQFF.

The CDR3 DNA follows: TGTGCCAGCAGCGTAGAGGCAGGGCGCTCCTACGAGCAGTACTTC. It specifies CASSVEAGRSYEQYF. This chain connects TRBV9 to TRBJ2-7, with D perhaps matching TRBD1 (5 bases). The germline V gene encodes CDR1 SGDLS and CDR2 YYNGEE. The CDR3 is 15 residues long. Deletions cut 0 bases from V and 0 bases from J, with 10 bases between.

The chain uses TRBV12-2 and TRBJ2-7; the D segment call TRBD2 is taken from the table without a DNA check. TRBV12-2 is a pseudogene locus. The CDR3 is 13 residues long. CDR3 sequence: CASRLVLSYEQYF. The CDR3 coding sequence is TGTGCAAGTCGCTTAGTTCTATCTTACGAGCAGTACTTC.

The rearrangement links TRBV4-3 to TRBJ2-7, with 12 bases fitting TRBD2. This CDR3 is 16 amino acids long. V shed 1 base, J shed 7 bases, and the junction held 8 bases outside the gene matches. The V gene's germline CDR1 is LGHNA and CDR2 YSLEER. CDR3 nucleotides: TGCGCCAGCAGCCAAGGGACTAGCGGGGCCCTCGGGGAGCAGTACTTC. This sequence encodes CASSQGTSGALGEQYF.

This clone was recorded a few times. The V and J genes are TRBV6-2 or TRBV6-3 and TRBJ1-5; tentative D call: TRBD1 (6 bases). The V gene's germline CDR1 is MNHEY and CDR2 SVGEGT. The CDR3 sequence is 15 residues long. Between the trimmed V and J ends, which lost 2 bases and 6 bases, there was a span of 14 bases. CDR3: CASSYTGQTFQPQHF. CDR3 sequence (DNA): TGTGCCAGCAGTTACACGGGACAAACCTTTCAGCCCCAGCATTTT.